This T cell receptor beta chain was recovered during a study of Ad26.COV2.S vaccination and SARS-CoV-2 variants. Some clones are missing from TCRdb's copy, which holds only in-frame ones; the method was immunoSEQ multiplex PCR. The repertoire holds roughly 400,000 clones, with 70% to 90% as singletons. As for treatment: around 19 received Ad26.COV2.S at low or high dose, single or two shots; about 5 received placebo; per-sample allocation not given. Material that was analyzed had been drawn on day 63 after the first vaccine or placebo injection. Trimming left V 1 base short and J 5 bases short, with 9 bases between. CDR1 and CDR2 from the germline V gene are GTSNPN and SVGIG (reference sequence). This CDR3 is built from 13 residues.

The origin of this receptor is a person between 18 and 65 years old who received the Ad26.COV2.S COVID-19 vaccine or a placebo. The chain links TRBV30 to TRBJ1-5; D perhaps matches TRBD1 (5 bases). Source: peripheral blood, taken in a trial of Ad26.COV2.S vaccine versus placebo. The CDR3 nucleotides are TGTGCCTGGAGTGCGGGGGTGCATCAGCCCCAGCATTTT. Amino acids: CAWSAGVHQPQHF.